This T cell receptor beta chain was captured by sequencing in a study of control samples from healthy donors and cancer patients. Germline lookup yields CDR1 MNHEY and CDR2 SMNVEV (reference sequence). V lost 0 bases, J lost 0 bases, and 0 bases lay in between. The CDR3 consists of 13 residues. Profiling relied on immunoSEQ multiplex PCR, and the TCRdb table lists in-frame clones only, not all of them. This repertoire shows 20,000 to 30,000 clones, 75% to 85% found once; its top ten account for under 30%. The sequence came from a man in his 60s with colorectal cancer. The chain joins TRBV27 to TRBJ1-5; D is unresolved. The sample taken for sequencing was PBMCs. CDR3 loop: CASSLSSNQPQHF. CDR3 DNA sequence: TGTGCCAGCAGTTTATCTAGCAATCAGCCCCAGCATTTT.